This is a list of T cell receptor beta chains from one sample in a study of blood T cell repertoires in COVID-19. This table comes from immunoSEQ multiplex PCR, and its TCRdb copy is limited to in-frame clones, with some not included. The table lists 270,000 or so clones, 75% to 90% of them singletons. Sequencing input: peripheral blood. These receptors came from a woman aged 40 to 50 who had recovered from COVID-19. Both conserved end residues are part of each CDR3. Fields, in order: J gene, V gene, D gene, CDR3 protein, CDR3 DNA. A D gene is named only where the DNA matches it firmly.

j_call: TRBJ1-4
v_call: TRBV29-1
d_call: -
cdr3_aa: CSAWTDEKLFF
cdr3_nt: TGCAGCGCTTGGACAGATGAAAAACTGTTTTTT

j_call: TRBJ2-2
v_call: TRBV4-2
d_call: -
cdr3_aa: CASSQLEGAGELFF
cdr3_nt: TGTGCCAGTAGCCAGCTAGAAGGGGCCGGGGAGCTGTTTTTT

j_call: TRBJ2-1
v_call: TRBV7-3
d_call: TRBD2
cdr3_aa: CASSPSSGGATNEQFF
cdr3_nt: TGTGCCAGCAGCCCTTCAAGCGGGGGGGCCACTAACGAGCAGTTCTTC

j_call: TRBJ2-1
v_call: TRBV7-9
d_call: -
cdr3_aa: CASSLNADNEQFF
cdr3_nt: TGTGCCAGCAGCTTAAATGCAGACAATGAGCAGTTCTTC

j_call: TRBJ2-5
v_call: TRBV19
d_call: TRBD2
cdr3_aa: CASSMTPGLAGGHRETQYF
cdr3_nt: TGTGCCAGTAGTATGACTCCGGGACTAGCGGGAGGGCATCGAGAGACCCAGTACTTC

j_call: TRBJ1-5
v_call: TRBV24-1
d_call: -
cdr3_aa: CATGQSGAQPQHF
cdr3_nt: TGTGCCACCGGTCAATCAGGGGCTCAGCCCCAGCATTTT

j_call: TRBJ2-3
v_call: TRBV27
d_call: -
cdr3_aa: CASRRPTITDTQYF
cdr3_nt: TGTGCCAGCAGGCGTCCTACCATCACAGATACGCAGTATTTT

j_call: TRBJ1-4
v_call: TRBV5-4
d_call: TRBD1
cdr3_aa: CASSLGGPTGVGEKLFF
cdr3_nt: TGTGCCAGCAGCTTGGGGGGGCCGACAGGGGTCGGGGAAAAACTGTTTTTT

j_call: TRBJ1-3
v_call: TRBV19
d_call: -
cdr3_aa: CASSIADSSGNTIYF
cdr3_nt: TGTGCCAGTAGTATTGCGGACAGCTCTGGAAACACCATATATTTT

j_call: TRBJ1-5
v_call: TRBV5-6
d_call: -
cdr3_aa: CASSLQGSWQPQHF
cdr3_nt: TGTGCCAGCAGCTTACAGGGTTCCTGGCAGCCCCAGCATTTT